This T cell receptor beta chain was documented in a study of T cells in tuberculosis. Study overall: A South African cohort included IGRA-negative adolescents, latently infected IGRA-positive adolescents and adults with active tuberculosis. Findings and caveats of the study: Active tuberculosis patients had shorter CDR3-alpha; the beta difference was nonsignificant. Active tuberculosis alpha repertoires lay closer to GMM-specific TCRs than controls'.

V lost 6 bases and J lost 2, with 11 bases in between. This CDR3 spans 14 amino acids. CDR1 SNHLY and CDR2 FYNNEI come from the germline V gene. Unsorted cryopreserved PBMC were sequenced, averaging about 92,000 T cells per clinical donor. With regard to this clone: Its target is not known.

Assay: immunoSEQ multiplex PCR; the TCRdb copy retains only in-frame clones and omits some. The sample lists roughly 35,000 clones, roughly 93% occurring once. The sequenced material came from PBMCs. This TCR came from a donor aged 10-30 years with latent tuberculosis or without tuberculosis infection. Some clones in this sample may be carry-over from other donors' samples. The chain employs TRBV2 and TRBJ1-5; D remains unclear. CDR3 sequence: CASRPPIGNQPQHF. CDR3 in DNA: TGTGCCAGCAGACCTCCTATAGGCAATCAGCCCCAGCATTTT.